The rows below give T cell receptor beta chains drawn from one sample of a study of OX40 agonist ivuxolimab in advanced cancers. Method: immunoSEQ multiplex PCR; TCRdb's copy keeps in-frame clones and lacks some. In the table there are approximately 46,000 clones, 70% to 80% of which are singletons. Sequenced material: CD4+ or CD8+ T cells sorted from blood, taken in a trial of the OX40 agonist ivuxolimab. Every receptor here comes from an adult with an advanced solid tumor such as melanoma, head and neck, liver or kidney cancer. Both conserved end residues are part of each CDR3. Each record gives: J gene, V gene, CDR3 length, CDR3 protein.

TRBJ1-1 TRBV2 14 CASRGDSLNTEAFF
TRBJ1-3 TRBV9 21 CASSDPNLQHPGQGSRNTIYF
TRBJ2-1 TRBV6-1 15 CASSVTQGAYNEQFF
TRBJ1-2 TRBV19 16 CASSPIGQGANYGYTF
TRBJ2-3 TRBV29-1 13 CSVGTASTDTQYF
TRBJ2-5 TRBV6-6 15 CASSGTTSGKETQYF
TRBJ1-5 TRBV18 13 CASSRGQNQPQHF
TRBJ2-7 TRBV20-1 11 CSAQNTYEQYF
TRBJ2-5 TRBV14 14 CASSPSAGAKTQYF
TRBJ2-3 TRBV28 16 CASRNEDRGSTDTQYF
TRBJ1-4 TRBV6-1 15 CASTRTGAEAEKLFF
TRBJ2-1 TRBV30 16 CAWSVPGTSGTKEQFF
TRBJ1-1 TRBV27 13 CASSSTRSQRAFF
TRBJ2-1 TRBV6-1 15 CASSVGQSSYNEQFF
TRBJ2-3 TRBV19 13 CASNLGLSDTQYF
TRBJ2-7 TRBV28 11 CASSTPYEQYF
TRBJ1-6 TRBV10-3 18 CAISESGDLLSYNSPLHF
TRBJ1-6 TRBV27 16 CASSLWDRAGDSPLHF
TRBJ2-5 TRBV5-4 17 CASSLTSGSKGRETQYF
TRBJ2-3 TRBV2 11 CAVTSYDTQYF
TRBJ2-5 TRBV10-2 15 CASSEGGGTGETQYF
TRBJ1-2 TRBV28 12 CASSLALYGYTF
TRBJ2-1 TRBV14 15 CASSHLTSGYNEQFF
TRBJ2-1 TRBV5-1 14 CASSRADTYNEQFF
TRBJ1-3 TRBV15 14 CATSRTGEGNTIYF
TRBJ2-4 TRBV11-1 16 CASSRNPGQGMNIQYF
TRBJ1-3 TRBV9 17 CASSVFDREVAGNTIYF
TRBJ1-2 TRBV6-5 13 CASSSQGAYGYTF
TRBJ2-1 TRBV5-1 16 CASSIQGASSYNEQFF
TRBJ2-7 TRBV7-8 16 CASRQGNWDGAYEQYF
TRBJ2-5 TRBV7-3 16 CASSLSPSAYQETQYF
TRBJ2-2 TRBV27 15 CASSLRAGGPGELFF
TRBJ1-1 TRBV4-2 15 CASSLQGTQGTEAFF
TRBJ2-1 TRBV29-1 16 CSVGSWREWFYNEQFF
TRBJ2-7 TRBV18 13 CASSPPGAYEQYF
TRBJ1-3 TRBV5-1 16 CASSLEDRASGNTIYF
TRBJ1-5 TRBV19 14 CASSRGQGHQPQHF
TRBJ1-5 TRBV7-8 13 CASSLIENQPQHF
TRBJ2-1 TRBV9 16 CASGTSQTLAYNEQFF
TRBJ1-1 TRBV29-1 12 CSVEIPPAGAFF
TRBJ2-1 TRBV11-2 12 CASSLELVGPFF
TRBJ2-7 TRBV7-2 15 CASSLGGLGVYEQYF
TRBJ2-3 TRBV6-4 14 CASKTSGSSDTQYF
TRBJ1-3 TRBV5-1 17 CASSLEGTARSGNTIYF
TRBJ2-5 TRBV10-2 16 CASREGTAGGRETQYF
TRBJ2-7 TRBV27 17 CASSLSLLTSGVNEQYF
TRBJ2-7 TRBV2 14 CASTGTGVPYEQYF